Following are 5 T cell receptor beta chains from one sample sequenced in a study of shared clonotypes between healthy human individuals (dated by TCRdb to 2018 to 2020). Library preparation was by the immunoSEQ multiplex PCR assay. TCRdb's version of the immuneACCESS table is confined to in-frame rearrangements and falls short of the full clone set. An unresolved V gene accounts for under half of the shortfall where checked; the remainder is of unknown origin. The sample data list roughly 2.5 million clones, and approximately 94% of these were observed just once. Around 0.14% of the sample goes to the ten largest clones. Material for sequencing was naive CD4+ T cells sorted from blood. The cell subset or site label of this sample denotes: CD45RA+ positively selected. These receptors all come from a man aged 18 to 30 in good health.

This clone was seen a single time. J is TRBJ1-1 and V is TRBV27; D call uncertain. Trimming shortened V by 2 bases and J by 2 bases, and 18 bases separated the two germline ends. Germline V CDR1 and CDR2: MNHEY, SMNVEV (reference sequence). The CDR3 sequence is 17 residues long. The CDR3: CASSLSRVVRPNTEAFF. For the CDR3, the DNA is TGTGCCAGCAGTTTAAGCCGGGTGGTCAGGCCCAACACTGAAGCTTTCTTT.

The chain combines TRBV19 with TRBJ1-2; 8 bases align to TRBD1. This CDR3 has 15 residues. Looked up from germline, CDR1 is LNHDA and CDR2 is SQIVND (reference sequence). V was pared by 1 base and J by 6 bases, with 7 bases of the junction left unmatched. CDR3 nucleotide sequence: TGTGCCAGTAGTATAGGCAGGGGGCGCGAGCATGGCTACACCTTC. The encoded protein is CASSIGRGREHGYTF.

The chain recombines TRBV5-6 with TRBJ2-1, with D perhaps matching TRBD2 (5 bases). Germline CDR1 and CDR2: SGHDT and YYEEEE. This CDR3 region has 14 residues. V was cut by 0 bases and J by 3 bases, with 7 bases left in between. The chain's CDR3 is CASSLGGFYNEQFF. CDR3 nucleotide sequence: TGTGCCAGCAGCTTGGGAGGGTTCTACAATGAGCAGTTCTTC.

This clone occurred once. The rearrangement uses TRBV21-1 and TRBJ2-7. TRBV21-1 is a listed pseudogene. This CDR3 contains 15 residues. CDR3 sequence: CASSKRMTDSYEQYF. The CDR3 region has the DNA TGTGCCAGCAGCAAAAGGATGACGGACTCCTACGAGCAGTACTTC.

Written as DNA, the CDR3 is TGTGCCAGCAGTGCCACAGGGGGGGGTGGCTACACCTTC. It is translated as CASSATGGGGYTF. The rearrangement joins TRBV28 to TRBJ1-2; 8 positions match TRBD1. The CDR3 runs 13 residues. The V gene's germline CDR1 is MDHEN and CDR2 SYDVKM. V gave up 5 bases and J gave up 7 bases; unmatched junction bases: 6.